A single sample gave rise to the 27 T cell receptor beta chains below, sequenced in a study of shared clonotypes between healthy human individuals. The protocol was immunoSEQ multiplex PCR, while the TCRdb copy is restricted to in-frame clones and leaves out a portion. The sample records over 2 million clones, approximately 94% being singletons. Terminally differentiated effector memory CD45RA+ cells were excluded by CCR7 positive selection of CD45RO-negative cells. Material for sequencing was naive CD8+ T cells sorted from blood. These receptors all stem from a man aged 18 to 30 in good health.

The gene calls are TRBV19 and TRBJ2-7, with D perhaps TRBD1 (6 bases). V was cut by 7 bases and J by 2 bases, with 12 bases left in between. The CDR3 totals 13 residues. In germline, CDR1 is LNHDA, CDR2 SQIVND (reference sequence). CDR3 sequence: CASTTTGTYEQYF. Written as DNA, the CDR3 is TGTGCCAGTACCACGACAGGAACCTACGAGCAGTACTTC.

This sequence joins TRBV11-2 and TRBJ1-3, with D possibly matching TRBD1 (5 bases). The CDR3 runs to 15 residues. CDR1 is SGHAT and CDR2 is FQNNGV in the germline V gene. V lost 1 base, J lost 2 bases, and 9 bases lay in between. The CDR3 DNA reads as TGTGCCAGCAGCTTAGTTGGGGGAACTGGAAACACCATATATTTT. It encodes CASSLVGGTGNTIYF.

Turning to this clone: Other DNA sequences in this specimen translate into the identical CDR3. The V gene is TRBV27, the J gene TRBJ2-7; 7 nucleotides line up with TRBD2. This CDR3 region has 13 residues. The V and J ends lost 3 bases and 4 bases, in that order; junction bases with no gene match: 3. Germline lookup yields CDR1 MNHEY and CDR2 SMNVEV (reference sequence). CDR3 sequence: CASSLGGSYEQYF. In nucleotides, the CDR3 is TGTGCCAGCAGTTTGGGGGGGTCGTACGAGCAGTACTTC.

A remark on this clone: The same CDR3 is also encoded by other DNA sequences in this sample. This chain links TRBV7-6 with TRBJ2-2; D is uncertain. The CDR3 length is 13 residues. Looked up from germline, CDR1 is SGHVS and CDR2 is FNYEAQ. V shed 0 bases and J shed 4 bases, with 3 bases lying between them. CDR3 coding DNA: TGTGCCAGCAGCTTAGCTGTCACCGGGGAGCTGTTTTTT. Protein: CASSLAVTGELFF.

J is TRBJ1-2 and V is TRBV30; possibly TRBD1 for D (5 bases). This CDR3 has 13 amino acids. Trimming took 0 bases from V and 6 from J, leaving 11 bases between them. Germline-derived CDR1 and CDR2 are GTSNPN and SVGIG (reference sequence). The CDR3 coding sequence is TGTGCCTGGAGTGTAGGGACCGACCATGGCTACACCTTC. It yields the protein CAWSVGTDHGYTF.

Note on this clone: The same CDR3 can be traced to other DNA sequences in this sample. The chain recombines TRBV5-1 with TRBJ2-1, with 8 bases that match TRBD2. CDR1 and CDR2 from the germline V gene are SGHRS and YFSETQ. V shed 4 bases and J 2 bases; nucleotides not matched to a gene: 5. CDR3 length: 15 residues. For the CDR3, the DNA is TGCGCCAGCAGCCTTAATAGCGGGACCTACAATGAGCAGTTCTTC. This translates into CASSLNSGTYNEQFF. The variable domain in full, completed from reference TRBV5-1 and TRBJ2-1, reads KAGVTQTPRYLIKTRGQQVTLSCSPISGHRSVSWYQQTPGQGLQFLFEYFSETQRNKGNFPGRFSGRQFSNSRSEMNVSTLELGDSALYLCASSLNSGTYNEQFFGPGTRLTVL.

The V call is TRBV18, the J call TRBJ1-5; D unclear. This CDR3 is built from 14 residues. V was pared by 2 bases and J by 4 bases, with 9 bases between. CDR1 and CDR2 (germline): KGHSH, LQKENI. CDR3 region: CASSPAGLNQPQHF. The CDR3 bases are TGTGCCAGCTCACCAGCGGGTCTAAATCAGCCCCAGCATTTT.

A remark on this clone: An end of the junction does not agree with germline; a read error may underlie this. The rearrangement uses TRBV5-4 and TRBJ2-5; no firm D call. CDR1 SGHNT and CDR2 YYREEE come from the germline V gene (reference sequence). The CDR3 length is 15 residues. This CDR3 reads CVSSLVAQAQETQYF. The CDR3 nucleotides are TGTGTCAGCAGCTTGGTAGCTCAAGCCCAAGAGACCCAGTACTTC. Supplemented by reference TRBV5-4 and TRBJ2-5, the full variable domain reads ETGVTQSPTHLIKTRGQQVTLRCSSQSGHNTVSWYQQALGQGPQFIFQYYREEENGRGNFPPRFSGLQFPNYSSELNVNALELDDSALYLCVSSLVAQAQETQYFGPGTRLLVL.

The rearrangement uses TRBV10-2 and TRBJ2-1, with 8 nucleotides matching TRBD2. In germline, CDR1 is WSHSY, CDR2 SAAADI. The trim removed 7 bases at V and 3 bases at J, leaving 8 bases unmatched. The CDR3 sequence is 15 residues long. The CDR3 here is CASTDTGGGYNEQFF. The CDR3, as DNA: TGCGCCAGCACCGATACGGGGGGGGGCTACAATGAGCAGTTCTTC.

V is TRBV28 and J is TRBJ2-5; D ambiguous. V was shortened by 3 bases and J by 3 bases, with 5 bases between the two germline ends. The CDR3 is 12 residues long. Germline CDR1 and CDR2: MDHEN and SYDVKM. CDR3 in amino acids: CASSLFEETQYF. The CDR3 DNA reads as TGTGCCAGCAGTTTGTTCGAAGAGACCCAGTACTTC.

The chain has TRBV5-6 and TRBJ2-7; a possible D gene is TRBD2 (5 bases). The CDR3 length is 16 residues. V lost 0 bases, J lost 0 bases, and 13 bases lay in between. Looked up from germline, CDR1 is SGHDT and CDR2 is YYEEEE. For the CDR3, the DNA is TGTGCCAGCAGCTTGGTATTAGCGAGTCACTCCTACGAGCAGTACTTC. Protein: CASSLVLASHSYEQYF.

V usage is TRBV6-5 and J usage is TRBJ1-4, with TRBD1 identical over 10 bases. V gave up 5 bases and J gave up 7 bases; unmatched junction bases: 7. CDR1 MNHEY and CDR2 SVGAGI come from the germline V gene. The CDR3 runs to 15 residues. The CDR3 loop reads CASSATTGGGEKLFF. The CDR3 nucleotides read TGTGCCAGCAGTGCAACGACAGGGGGCGGTGAAAAACTGTTTTTT.

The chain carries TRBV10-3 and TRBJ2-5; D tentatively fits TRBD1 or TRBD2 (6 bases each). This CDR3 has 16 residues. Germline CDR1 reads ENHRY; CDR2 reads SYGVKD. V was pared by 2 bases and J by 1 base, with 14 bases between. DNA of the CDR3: TGTGCCATCAGTGAGGTTGCGGAGGGGGGCCAAGAGACCCAGTACTTC. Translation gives CAISEVAEGGQETQYF.

The CDR3 sequence is CASSWTGPGELFF. The CDR3 DNA follows: TGTGCCAGCAGTTGGACAGGGCCCGGGGAGCTGTTTTTT. The chain links TRBV6-5 to TRBJ2-2, with TRBD1 identical over 8 bases. With 4 bases clipped from V and 6 bases from J, the junction kept 1 base outside the gene matches. This CDR3 region has 13 residues. The germline gives CDR1 MNHEY, CDR2 SVGAGI.

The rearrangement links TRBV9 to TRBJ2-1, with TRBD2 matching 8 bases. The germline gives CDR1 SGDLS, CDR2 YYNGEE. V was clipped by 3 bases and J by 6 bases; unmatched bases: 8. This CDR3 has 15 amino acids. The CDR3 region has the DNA TGTGCCAGCAGCGCCAGCGGGAGCGCGAGCAATGAGCAGTTCTTC. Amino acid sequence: CASSASGSASNEQFF.

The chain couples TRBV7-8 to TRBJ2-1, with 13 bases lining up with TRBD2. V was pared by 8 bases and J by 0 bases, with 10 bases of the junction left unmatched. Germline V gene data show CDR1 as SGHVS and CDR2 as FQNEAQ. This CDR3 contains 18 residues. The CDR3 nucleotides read TGTGCCAGCGACGGACTAGCGGGGGACTTTAGCTCCTACAATGAGCAGTTCTTC. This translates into CASDGLAGDFSSYNEQFF.

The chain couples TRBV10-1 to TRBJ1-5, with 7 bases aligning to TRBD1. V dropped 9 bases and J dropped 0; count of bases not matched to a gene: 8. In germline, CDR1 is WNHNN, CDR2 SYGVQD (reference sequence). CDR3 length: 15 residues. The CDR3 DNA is TGCGCCAGGGAGGGGACAGAGTATAGCAATCAGCCCCAGCATTTT. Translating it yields CAREGTEYSNQPQHF.

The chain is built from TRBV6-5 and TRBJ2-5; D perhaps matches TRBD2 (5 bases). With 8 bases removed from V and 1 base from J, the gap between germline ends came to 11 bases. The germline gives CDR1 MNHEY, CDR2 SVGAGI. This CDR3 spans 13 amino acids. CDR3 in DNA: TGTGCCAGCGGGAGAAACTCCCAAGAGACCCAGTACTTC. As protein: CASGRNSQETQYF.

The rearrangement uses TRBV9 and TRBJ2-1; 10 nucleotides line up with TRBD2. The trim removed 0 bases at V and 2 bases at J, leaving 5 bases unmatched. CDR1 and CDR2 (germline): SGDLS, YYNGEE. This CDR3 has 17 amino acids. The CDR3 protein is CASSVGASGSPYNEQFF. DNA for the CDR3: TGTGCCAGCAGCGTAGGGGCTAGCGGGAGCCCCTACAATGAGCAGTTCTTC.

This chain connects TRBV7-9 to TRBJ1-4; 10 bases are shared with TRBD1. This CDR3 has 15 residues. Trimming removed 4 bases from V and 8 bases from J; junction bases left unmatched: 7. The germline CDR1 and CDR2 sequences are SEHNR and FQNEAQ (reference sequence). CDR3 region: CASSSPGQGKEKLFF. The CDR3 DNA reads TGTGCCAGCAGCTCTCCGGGACAGGGGAAGGAAAAACTGTTTTTT.

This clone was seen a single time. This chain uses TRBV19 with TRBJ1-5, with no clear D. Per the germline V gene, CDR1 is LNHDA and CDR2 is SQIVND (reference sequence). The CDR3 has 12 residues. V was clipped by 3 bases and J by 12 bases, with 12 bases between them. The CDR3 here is CASSIPGGLQHF. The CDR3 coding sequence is TGTGCCAGTAGTATCCCAGGAGGACTCCAGCATTTT.

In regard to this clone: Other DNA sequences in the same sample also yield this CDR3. CDR3 bases: TGTGCCTGGACAAGGTGGGCTAATGAAAAACTGTTTTTT. Encoded protein: CAWTRWANEKLFF. The V call is TRBV30, the J call TRBJ1-4; no clear D. V lost 4 bases and J lost 3, with 9 bases in between. The CDR3 sequence is 13 residues long. From germline, CDR1 is GTSNPN and CDR2 SVGIG (reference sequence).

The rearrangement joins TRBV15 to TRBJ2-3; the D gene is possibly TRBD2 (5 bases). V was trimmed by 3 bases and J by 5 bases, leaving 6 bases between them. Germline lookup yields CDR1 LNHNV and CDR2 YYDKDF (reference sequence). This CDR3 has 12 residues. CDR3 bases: TGTGCCACCAGCAGTAGCGAAGATACGCAGTATTTT. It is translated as CATSSSEDTQYF.

CDR3 residues: CASSVTGSYEQYF. The CDR3 nucleotides are TGCGCCAGTTCGGTGACAGGGTCCTACGAGCAGTACTTC. The chain carries TRBV5-1 and TRBJ2-7, with 7 bases that match TRBD1. Germline CDR1 and CDR2: SGHRS and YFSETQ. This CDR3 is built from 13 residues. With 8 bases clipped from V and 1 base from J, the junction kept 6 bases outside the gene matches.

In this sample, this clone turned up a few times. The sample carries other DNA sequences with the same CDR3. The CDR3 loop is CASSGSGAQETQYF. CDR3 bases: TGTGCCAGCAGCGGGAGCGGGGCCCAAGAGACCCAGTACTTC. This sequence joins TRBV9 and TRBJ2-5, with 7 bases lining up with TRBD2. The V segment lost 3 bases and the J segment 1 base; nucleotides outside the gene matches: 3. CDR1 SGDLS and CDR2 YYNGEE come from the germline V gene. This CDR3 region has 14 residues.

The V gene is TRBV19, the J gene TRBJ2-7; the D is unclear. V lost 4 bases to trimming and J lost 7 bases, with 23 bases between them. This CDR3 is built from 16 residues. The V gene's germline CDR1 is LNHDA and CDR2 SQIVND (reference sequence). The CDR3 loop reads CASSTLGRINLNEQYF. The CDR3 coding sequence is TGTGCCAGTAGTACCCTCGGACGGATAAACCTCAATGAGCAGTACTTC.

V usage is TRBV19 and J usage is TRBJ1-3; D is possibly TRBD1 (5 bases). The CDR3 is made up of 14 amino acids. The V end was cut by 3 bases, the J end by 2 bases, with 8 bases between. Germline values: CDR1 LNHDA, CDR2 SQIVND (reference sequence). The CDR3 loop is CASSMGTTGNTIYF. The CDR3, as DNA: TGTGCCAGTAGTATGGGGACGACTGGAAACACCATATATTTT. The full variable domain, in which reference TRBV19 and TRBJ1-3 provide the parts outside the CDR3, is DGGITQSPKYLFRKEGQNVTLSCEQNLNHDAMYWYRQDPGQGLRLIYYSQIVNDFQKGDIAEGYSVSREKKESFPLTVTSAQKNPTAFYLCASSMGTTGNTIYFGEGSWLTVV.